The 5 T cell receptor beta chains reported below all come from one sample, sequenced in a study of siplizumab effects on memory and regulatory T cells (dated by TCRdb to about 2019). The library relied on the immunoSEQ multiplex PCR assay. TCRdb obtained this table from immuneACCESS and retained in-frame rearrangements with V and J assigned. These tables miss some clones; where compared with another copy, unresolved V genes account for less than half of the shortfall, and the remainder is unexplained. Across this sample there are 70,000 to 95,000 clones, with more than 95% seen only once. The ten largest make up less than 0.035% of the sample. The specimen sequenced was naive CD4+ T cells sorted from blood. The cell subset or site label on this specimen signifies: unstimulated naive T cells. The receptors originated from a human donor in good health.

In its sample, this clone was seen a few times. The chain couples TRBV19 to TRBJ1-6, with D possibly being TRBD1 (5 bases). Trimming removed 3 bases from V and 8 bases from J, with 14 bases in between. The CDR3 is 15 amino acids. In germline, CDR1 is LNHDA, CDR2 SQIVND (reference sequence). The CDR3 here is CASSIAGRLDSPLHF. DNA for the CDR3: TGTGCCAGTAGTATCGCAGGGCGATTGGATTCACCCCTCCACTTT.

The chain links TRBV9 to TRBJ2-5; 9 nucleotides match TRBD2. J was trimmed by 5 bases and V by 2 bases; bases with no gene match: 10. The CDR3 sequence is 16 residues long. Germline values: CDR1 SGDLS, CDR2 YYNGEE. The CDR3, as DNA: TGTGCCAGCAGCGTCGACGGCGGGGGGGTCTTGGAGACCCAGTACTTC. Amino acids: CASSVDGGGVLETQYF.

This rearrangement joins TRBV9 to TRBJ1-1, with 7 bases identical to TRBD1. Trimming cost V 3 bases and J 2 bases; bases outside gene matches: 10. Germline V lookup: CDR1 SGDLS, CDR2 YYNGEE. The CDR3 spans 16 residues. CDR3 DNA: TGTGCCAGCAGCGACTCTTGGACAGGCCAAAACACTGAAGCTTTCTTT. Translation gives CASSDSWTGQNTEAFF.

V gene TRBV27 combines with J gene TRBJ1-1; D uncertain. The CDR3 runs to 15 residues. Trimming cost V 7 bases and J 1 base, with 16 bases left between them. The germline gives CDR1 MNHEY, CDR2 SMNVEV (reference sequence). This CDR3 reads CASKLARQPNTEAFF. The CDR3 DNA is TGTGCCAGCAAGTTAGCACGACAACCGAACACTGAAGCTTTCTTT.

The genes are TRBV4-1 and TRBJ1-4; the D gene is possibly TRBD1 (6 bases). The CDR3 runs 17 residues. The germline V gene has CDR1 MGHRA and CDR2 YSYEKL. With 0 bases removed from V and 0 bases from J, the gap between germline ends came to 11 bases. The CDR3 nucleotides are TGCGCCAGCAGCCAAGATGGGGGCAATCCAACTAATGAAAAACTGTTTTTT. This sequence encodes CASSQDGGNPTNEKLFF.